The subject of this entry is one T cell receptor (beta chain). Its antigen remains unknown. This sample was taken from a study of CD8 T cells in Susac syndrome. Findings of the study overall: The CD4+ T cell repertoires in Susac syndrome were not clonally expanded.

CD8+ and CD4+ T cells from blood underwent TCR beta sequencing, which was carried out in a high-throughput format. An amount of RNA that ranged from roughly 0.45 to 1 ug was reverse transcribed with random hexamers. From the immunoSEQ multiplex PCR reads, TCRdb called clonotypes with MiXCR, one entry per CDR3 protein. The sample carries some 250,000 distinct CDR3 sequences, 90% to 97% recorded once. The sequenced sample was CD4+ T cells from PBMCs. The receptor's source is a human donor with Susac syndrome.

CDR3: CASSQYGGRIAEQFF. CDR3 nucleotide sequence: TGTGCCAGCTCACAGTACGGCGGGAGAATCGCTGAGCAGTTCTTC. The chain combines TRBV18 with TRBJ2-1, with 7 nucleotides matching TRBD2. J gave up 9 bases and V 4 bases, and 12 bases lay outside the gene matches. The V gene's germline CDR1 is KGHSH and CDR2 LQKENI. This CDR3 is built from 15 residues.